This entry concerns a single T cell receptor (beta chain). The antigen remains unidentified. The PCR had 60 Vbeta and 13 Jbeta primers. Measured with immunoSEQ multiplex PCR; TCRdb has only the in-frame clones, and not every one. This table holds some 120,000 clones, roughly 78% found once. The sample belongs to a study of cytomegalovirus exposure and HLA in healthy donors. Study results and caveats: Testing in vitro showed a few CMV-associated chains specific for CMV antigens. The study assumed roughly uniform donor sequencing depth for presence/absence analyses.

V was pared by 5 bases and J by 1 base, with 7 bases of the junction left unmatched. The CDR3 is 16 residues long. Per the germline V gene, CDR1 is SGHNT and CDR2 is YYREEE (reference sequence). The V gene is TRBV5-4, the J gene TRBJ1-2, with TRBD1 matching 11 bases. Material for sequencing was PBMCs. This receptor was identified in a man aged 25 to 40 in good health and CMV-seronegative. The CDR3 reads CASSKWTGGLNYGYTF. CDR3 DNA sequence: TGTGCCAGCAGTAAGTGGACAGGGGGCCTTAACTATGGCTACACCTTC.